This entry lists 11 T cell receptor beta chains sequenced from one sample in a study of T cells after yellow fever vaccination. TCRdb itself ran the 5' RACE reads through MiXCR, one entry per CDR3 protein. The table has 300,000 to 400,000 distinct CDR3 sequences, roughly 8.6% seen once. This sample comprised PBMCs, obtained around 45 days after the first yellow fever vaccination. The source of these receptors is a man aged 18 to 35 who received the YFV17D yellow fever vaccine.

This rearrangement joins TRBV12-3 or TRBV12-4 to TRBJ2-3, with TRBD1 matching 10 bases. This CDR3 has 17 amino acids. Trimming took 7 bases from V and 5 from J; bases not matched to a gene: 15. This chain's CDR3 is CASTSSEGDRGEDTQYF. The CDR3 region has the DNA TGTGCCAGCACCTCCTCCGAGGGGGACAGGGGAGAAGATACGCAGTATTTT.

This clonotype was observed a few times. V and J are TRBV7-2 and TRBJ1-2, with D maybe TRBD1 (5 bases). This CDR3 has 15 residues. With 11 bases removed from V and 8 bases from J, the gap between germline ends came to 27 bases. Germline V gene sequence: CDR1 SGHTA, CDR2 FQGNSA. CDR3 bases: TGTGCCGGAGGGGTAGGGGCAGGCCCTACGAGGGGCTACACCTTC. It yields the protein CAGGVGAGPTRGYTF. The full variable domain, completed using reference TRBV7-2 and TRBJ1-2, is GAGVSQSPSNKVTEKGKDVELRCDPISGHTALYWYRQSLGQGLEFLIYFQGNSAPDKSGLPSDRFSAERTGGSVSTLTIQRTQQEDSAVYLCAGGVGAGPTRGYTFGSGTRLTVV.

This clonotype showed up just a few times. The gene calls are TRBV7-2 and TRBJ2-3; perhaps D is TRBD1 or TRBD2 (5 bases each). Germline assignment: CDR1 SGHTA and CDR2 FQGNSA. The CDR3 has 14 residues. Deletions cut 6 bases from V and 2 bases from J, with 12 bases between. The CDR3 is CASRLTGLTDTQYF. CDR3 DNA sequence: TGTGCCAGCAGACTTACGGGGCTCACAGATACGCAGTATTTT.

This chain links TRBV20-1 with TRBJ2-2; possibly TRBD2 for D (6 bases). This CDR3 spans 16 amino acids. With 3 bases removed from V and 0 bases from J, the gap between germline ends came to 14 bases. Germline V lookup: CDR1 DFQATT, CDR2 SNEGSKA (reference sequence). The CDR3 reads CSASPSRGANTGELFF. In DNA form, the CDR3 reads TGCAGTGCTAGCCCCTCCCGCGGGGCGAACACCGGGGAGCTGTTTTTT.

This clonotype was picked up a small number of times. J is TRBJ1-1 and V is TRBV5-1, with D unclear. Germline V lookup: CDR1 SGHRS, CDR2 YFSETQ. V lost 2 bases to trimming and J lost 8 bases, with 7 bases between them. This CDR3 region has 11 residues. CDR3 DNA: TGCGCCAGCAGCTTTGGAATGGAAGCTTTCTTT. This codes for CASSFGMEAFF.

This clonotype was observed many times. Its ends do not fully match the called genes, so a read error is possible. The genes are TRBV6-2 or TRBV6-3 and TRBJ2-1; D gene unclear. Germline V CDR1 and CDR2: MNHEY, SVGEGT. This CDR3 has 12 residues. The CDR3 DNA reads as TGCGCCAGCAGCTATTCCTACAATGAGCAGTTCTTC. It yields the protein CASSYSYNEQFF.

The chain couples TRBV10-3 to TRBJ1-6, with D unclear. CDR3 length: 14 amino acids. The ends were cut back, 2 bases at V and 5 bases at J, with 7 bases in the middle. Germline V gene sequence: CDR1 ENHRY, CDR2 SYGVKD. This chain's CDR3 is CAISEQEHNSPLHF. In nucleotides, the CDR3 is TGTGCCATCAGTGAGCAGGAACATAATTCACCCCTCCACTTT.

This clonotype has a handful of counts. The chain recombines TRBV15 with TRBJ2-3; no firm D call. The V end was cut by 1 base, the J end by 2 bases, with 10 bases between. The CDR3 has 15 amino acids. Germline CDR1 and CDR2: LNHNV and YYDKDF (reference sequence). The CDR3 region is CATSRVGSPTDTQYF. In nucleotides, the CDR3 is TGTGCCACCAGCAGAGTCGGCAGCCCCACAGATACGCAGTATTTT.

This clonotype was seen more than once but under ten times. The V gene is TRBV12-2, the J gene TRBJ1-2. TRBV12-2 is annotated as a pseudogene. The length of the CDR3 is 13 residues. CDR3 loop: CASRDGYAHGYTF. CDR3 bases: TGTGCAAGTCGGGACGGATACGCACATGGCTACACCTTC.

This clonotype was counted ten times or more. The CDR3 loop reads CASSLEHSPRGDTQYF. CDR3 DNA: TGTGCCAGCAGCTTAGAGCACTCTCCCCGGGGAGATACGCAGTATTTT. This chain links TRBV7-8 with TRBJ2-3, with a possible D match to TRBD2 (5 bases). Germline CDR1 is SGHVS and CDR2 is FQNEAQ. The CDR3 is made up of 16 amino acids. Trimming stripped 1 base from V and 5 bases from J, with 16 bases between.

This clonotype was observed a few times. The CDR3 spells CASSRNQGLTYEQYF. CDR3 DNA: TGTGCCAGCAGCCGTAATCAGGGGTTAACCTACGAGCAGTACTTC. The chain uses TRBV7-2 and TRBJ2-7; tentatively, D is TRBD1 (6 bases). In germline, CDR1 is SGHTA, CDR2 FQGNSA. The CDR3 contains 15 residues. The ends were cut back, 5 bases at V and 2 bases at J, with 16 bases in the middle. The full variable domain, with the rest looked up from reference TRBV7-2 and TRBJ2-7, is GAGVSQSPSNKVTEKGKDVELRCDPISGHTALYWYRQSLGQGLEFLIYFQGNSAPDKSGLPSDRFSAERTGGSVSTLTIQRTQQEDSAVYLCASSRNQGLTYEQYFGPGTRLTVT.